Included here is one TCR beta chain sequence, with context. The data stem from a study of blood T cell repertoires in COVID-19. The repertoire was sequenced with immunoSEQ multiplex PCR; TCRdb's copy has only in-frame clones and lacks some. The sample records about 170,000 clones, approximately 82% being singletons. V lost 0 bases, J lost 5 bases, and 10 bases lay in between. Germline V gene lookup returns CDR1 GTSNPN and CDR2 SVGIG (reference sequence). The length of the CDR3 is 13 residues. The clonotype was recovered from a woman in her fifties or sixties who had recovered from COVID-19. The genes are TRBV30 and TRBJ1-1; no definite D call. Sequencing input: PBMCs or T cells enriched from blood (not recorded which). DNA for the CDR3: TGTGCCTGGAGTGTAGTTGAGTGGACTGAAGCTTTCTTT. It specifies CAWSVVEWTEAFF.